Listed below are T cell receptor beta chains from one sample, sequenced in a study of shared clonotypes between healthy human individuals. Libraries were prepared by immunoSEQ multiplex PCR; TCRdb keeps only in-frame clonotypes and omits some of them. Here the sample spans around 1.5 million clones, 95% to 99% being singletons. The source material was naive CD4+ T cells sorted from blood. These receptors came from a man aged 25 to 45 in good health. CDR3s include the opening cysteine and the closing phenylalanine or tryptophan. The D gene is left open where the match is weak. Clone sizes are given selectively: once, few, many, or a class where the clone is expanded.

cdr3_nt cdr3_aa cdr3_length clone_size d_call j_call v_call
TGTGCCTACAACCAGGGAAGCGGCAATCAGCCCCAGCATTTT CAYNQGSGNQPQHF 14 NA NA TRBJ1-5 TRBV30
TGCGCCAGCAGGGTAATGGACTCTGGAAACACCATATATTTT CASRVMDSGNTIYF 14 once NA TRBJ1-3 TRBV10-2
TGCGCCAGCAGGAATAGCGGGAAAACCGGGGAGCTGTTTTTT CASRNSGKTGELFF 14 NA TRBD2 TRBJ2-2 TRBV10-2
TGTGCCAGCAGCGTACAGGGACCGATTACCTCTGGGGCCAACGTCCTGACTTTC CASSVQGPITSGANVLTF 18 NA NA TRBJ2-6 TRBV9
TGTGCCAAATTCCAAGCTAACTATGGCTACACCTTC CAKFQANYGYTF 12 NA NA TRBJ1-2 TRBV28
TGTGCCAGCAGTTCCCCATGGGGGAGTAGGCCCTACGAGCAGTACTTC CASSSPWGSRPYEQYF 16 once NA TRBJ2-7 TRBV28
TGTGCCAGCAGCGTAGGGGGGACAGTCTACAATGAGCAGTTCTTC CASSVGGTVYNEQFF 15 NA TRBD1 TRBJ2-1 TRBV9
TGCGCCAGCAGCCAAGAAGGCAGGGGGAGCTCCTACGAGCAGTACTTC CASSQEGRGSSYEQYF 16 NA TRBD1 TRBJ2-7 TRBV4-3
TGTGCCAGCAGTTTATATAAACTAGCGGGACCATGGTGTAAGTACGAGCAGTACTTC CASSLYKLAGPWCKYEQYF 19 NA TRBD2 TRBJ2-7 TRBV27
TGCGCCAGCAGCTACCTTTGGACTAGCACAGATACGCAGTATTTT CASSYLWTSTDTQYF 15 NA NA TRBJ2-3 TRBV5-1
TGTGCCAGCAGCGGCGGGATCCACAATGAGCAGTTCTTC CASSGGIHNEQFF 13 NA NA TRBJ2-1 TRBV9
TGTGCCAGCTCACCAGCGTTGTGGACAGGGTGGGAGACCCAGTACTTC CASSPALWTGWETQYF 16 NA TRBD1 TRBJ2-5 TRBV18
TGTGCCAGCAGCCCCTTTTTCGGGAGTTCCGGGGAGCTGTTTTTT CASSPFFGSSGELFF 15 NA NA TRBJ2-2 TRBV7-6
TGTGCCAGCAGTGAATTGGGGGACCCGAACACTGAAGCTTTCTTT CASSELGDPNTEAFF 15 NA NA TRBJ1-1 TRBV25-1
TGTGCCAGCAGTTCCCCATCAGGGGGCAACGAGCAGTACTTC CASSSPSGGNEQYF 14 NA TRBD1 TRBJ2-7 TRBV28
TGTGCCAGCAGAAGACAGCCCTACGAGCAGTACTTC CASRRQPYEQYF 12 NA NA TRBJ2-7 TRBV27
TGTGCCAGCAGTGAGCCGGGACAGCTCTACGAGCAGTACTTC CASSEPGQLYEQYF 14 once TRBD1 TRBJ2-7 TRBV6-5
TGTGCCAGCAGCGTAGGGAGACTAGCGGGAAGCAATGAGCAGTTCTTC CASSVGRLAGSNEQFF 16 NA TRBD2 TRBJ2-1 TRBV9
TGCGCCAGCAGCTTGGCGATCTCAAGCTCCTACGAGCAGTACTTC CASSLAISSSYEQYF 15 NA NA TRBJ2-7 TRBV5-1
TGTGCCAGTAGAGCTACAGGAGCCTTCTTCACAGATACGCAGTATTTT CASRATGAFFTDTQYF 16 NA NA TRBJ2-3 TRBV27
TGTGCCAGCAGCTTCTGGACAGGGGGCACCGGGGAGCTGTTTTTT CASSFWTGGTGELFF 15 NA TRBD1 TRBJ2-2 TRBV7-2
TGTGCCAGCAGGGGGGCGGCGAATGAAAAACTGTTTTTT CASRGAANEKLFF 13 NA NA TRBJ1-4 TRBV25-1
TGCGCCAGCAGCCAAGAAGGACCGGCGGTTGGCTACACCTTC CASSQEGPAVGYTF 14 NA NA TRBJ1-2 TRBV4-3
TGCGCCAGCAGCGTAGGTGGGAGCTATGGCTACACCTTC CASSVGGSYGYTF 13 once NA TRBJ1-2 TRBV5-1
TGTGCCAGCAGCGTAGGGGGCTCTGGGGCCAACGTCCTGACTTTC CASSVGGSGANVLTF 15 NA NA TRBJ2-6 TRBV9
TGTGCCAGCTCACCGGGAGCGGGAGTTTACAATGAGCAGTTCTTC CASSPGAGVYNEQFF 15 NA TRBD2 TRBJ2-1 TRBV18
TGTGCCAGCAGTTCAACAGTCTTACAGGGCTACACCTTC CASSSTVLQGYTF 13 NA NA TRBJ1-2 TRBV28
TGTGCCAGTCCTAATTTGCCTAGGGCTGGAAACACCATATATTTT CASPNLPRAGNTIYF 15 NA NA TRBJ1-3 TRBV21-1
TGTGCCAGCAGGGACTACTCCTACGAGCAGTACTTC CASRDYSYEQYF 12 NA NA TRBJ2-7 TRBV6-5
TGTGCCAGCAGCTTGACAGGGGGCACAGATACGCAGTATTTT CASSLTGGTDTQYF 14 NA TRBD1 TRBJ2-3 TRBV11-3
TGTGCCTGGAGTTCAGGGTTCACTGAAGCTTTCTTT CAWSSGFTEAFF 12 NA NA TRBJ1-1 TRBV30
TGCAGCGTTGAACGGGGAGGCTCCTACAATGAGCAGTTCTTC CSVERGGSYNEQFF 14 NA NA TRBJ2-1 TRBV29-1
TGCGCCAGCAGATCCGAAGGGGGGGCCCTCCCCCTAGATGAGCAGTTCTTC CASRSEGGALPLDEQFF 17 NA NA TRBJ2-1 TRBV4-3
TGTGCCAGCAATCCAACTATTCATTCCTACGAGCAGTACTTC CASNPTIHSYEQYF 14 NA NA TRBJ2-7 TRBV6-5
TGTGCCAGCAGCAAACGGGGAATCACAGGGTATGGCTACACCTTC CASSKRGITGYGYTF 15 NA NA TRBJ1-2 TRBV5-4
TGTGCCAGCAGCATATGGGACAGGATATACGAGCAGTACTTC CASSIWDRIYEQYF 14 NA TRBD1 TRBJ2-7 TRBV5-4
TGTGCCAGCAGCCCCTGGACTAGCGCTGGGGCCAACGTCCTGACTTTC CASSPWTSAGANVLTF 16 NA TRBD2 TRBJ2-6 TRBV14
TGTGCCAGCAGTCGATTTGGGTCTGGAAACACCATATATTTT CASSRFGSGNTIYF 14 NA NA TRBJ1-3 TRBV28
TGTGCCAGCAGTGATATGGGACTAGCGAACACCGGGGAGCTGTTTTTT CASSDMGLANTGELFF 16 NA TRBD2 TRBJ2-2 TRBV6-1
TGTGCCTGGAGTGTACCCGAGAGAGGTGGGGAGACCCAGTACTTC CAWSVPERGGETQYF 15 NA NA TRBJ2-5 TRBV30
TGCGCCAGCAGCTTGGGGGACAGGGACGATGAAAAACTGTTTTTT CASSLGDRDDEKLFF 15 NA TRBD1 TRBJ1-4 TRBV5-1
TGTGCCAGCAGCTTTTCATATGGGCAAGAGACCCAGTACTTC CASSFSYGQETQYF 14 NA NA TRBJ2-5 TRBV5-4
TGTGCCATCAGTGGGTTTTTAGGGGATGGCTACACCTTC CAISGFLGDGYTF 13 NA NA TRBJ1-2 TRBV10-3
TGTGCCAGCAGCGGGACCGGGAGATACAATGAGCAGTTCTTC CASSGTGRYNEQFF 14 NA NA TRBJ2-1 TRBV7-9
TGTGCCAGCAGTTTATACCCCCGGGAGACCCAGTACTTC CASSLYPRETQYF 13 NA NA TRBJ2-5 TRBV27
TGTGCCAGCAGTGAACTGGACGGACGGTATAGCAATCAGCCCCAGCATTTT CASSELDGRYSNQPQHF 17 NA NA TRBJ1-5 TRBV6-1
TGCGCCAGCAGCCAAGAGCCCAGGGGTAACGAGCAGTACTTC CASSQEPRGNEQYF 14 NA NA TRBJ2-7 TRBV4-3
TGTGCCAGCAGCTCTAAGAAGGGACAGGGGCCGAATAGCAATCAGCCCCAGCATTTT CASSSKKGQGPNSNQPQHF 19 NA TRBD1 TRBJ1-5 TRBV11-2
TGTGCCAGCAGCTCCGGCTCCTACGAGCAGTACTTC CASSSGSYEQYF 12 NA NA TRBJ2-7 TRBV5-4
TGTGCCAGCCGTCTCACAGATACGCAGTATTTT CASRLTDTQYF 11 NA NA TRBJ2-3 TRBV6-6
TGTGCCAGCAGCGGAAATAGCGGGAGTTTCAACGAGCAGTACTTC CASSGNSGSFNEQYF 15 NA TRBD2 TRBJ2-7 TRBV9
TGTGCCAGCTCACCGGCGCTCTTATCGGATGGCTACACCTTC CASSPALLSDGYTF 14 NA NA TRBJ1-2 TRBV18
TGCGCCAGCAGCCATGCGACTAGCGGGAGGGCAGTGACCGGGGAGCTGTTTTTT CASSHATSGRAVTGELFF 18 NA TRBD2 TRBJ2-2 TRBV4-1
TGTGCCATCAGGGGACTCGATGAAAAACTGTTTTTT CAIRGLDEKLFF 12 NA NA TRBJ1-4 TRBV10-3
TGCGCCAGCAGCTTGGGGACAGATCCTGCCTACGAGCAGTACTTC CASSLGTDPAYEQYF 15 NA NA TRBJ2-7 TRBV5-1